The following is a TCR beta chain sequence with its context. The data were taken from a study of blood T cell repertoires in COVID-19. TCRdb's copy holds only in-frame clones and misses some; the assay was immunoSEQ multiplex PCR. The data contain around 30,000 clones, 90% of them seen just once; the ten biggest clones take up 15% to 20%. The TCR sequence derives from a man older than 75 with acute or convalescent COVID-19. Sequencing input: peripheral blood.

CDR3 sequence reads: CASSIDPWGANYGYTF. DNA for the CDR3: TGTGCCAGTAGTATAGATCCGTGGGGAGCTAACTATGGCTACACCTTC. The gene calls are TRBV19 and TRBJ1-2, with D hard to call. Germline assignment: CDR1 LNHDA and CDR2 SQIVND (reference sequence). The CDR3 covers 16 residues. V dropped 0 bases and J dropped 0 bases, with 11 bases sitting between them.